This is a list of T cell receptor beta chains from one sample in a study of blood T cells in healthy people across ages. Each CDR3 protein is one row after TCRdb ran MiXCR on the 5' RACE reads. Here the sample spans hundreds of thousands of distinct CDR3 sequences, about 44% being singletons. Sample: blood. These receptor sequences come from a man aged 25 to 40 in good health. Both conserved end residues are part of each CDR3. The D gene is left open where the match is weak. Some rows mark clone size as missing; the rest say once, few, many or name a class of expanded clone.

size	V	D	J	DNA	CDR3
.	TRBV6-1	TRBD1	TRBJ2-3	TGTGCCAGCAGTGTCCAGGGGGTATCGGCAGATACGCAGTATTTT	CASSVQGVSADTQYF
many	TRBV27	.	TRBJ2-7	TGTGCCAGCAGCCTCACCCCGGGACCAATGGACGAGCAGTACTTC	CASSLTPGPMDEQYF
.	TRBV24-1	.	TRBJ2-1	TGTGCCACCAGTGATTTAGCCGGGACACCCTACAATGAGCAGTTCTTC	CATSDLAGTPYNEQFF
.	TRBV7-2	.	TRBJ2-1	TGTGCCAGCAGCTCTACCTGGGGCTCCTACAATGAGCAGTTCTTC	CASSSTWGSYNEQFF
.	TRBV20-1	.	TRBJ1-2	TGCAGTGCCCGAAACTTAAAAGAACAGGGCTGGGACGGCTACACCTTC	CSARNLKEQGWDGYTF
once	TRBV3-1	.	TRBJ2-3	TGTGCCAGCAGCCAATGGTTAACTAGCACAGATACGCAGTATTTT	CASSQWLTSTDTQYF
.	TRBV20-1	TRBD2	TRBJ2-7	TGCAGTGCTAAGCTAGCGGGGGGGACCTACGAGCAGTACTTC	CSAKLAGGTYEQYF
few	TRBV5-1	.	TRBJ2-4	TGCGCCAGCAGCGGGGACATGTGGCAGTACTTC	CASSGDMWQYF
.	TRBV5-4	.	TRBJ2-3	TGTGCCAGCAGCTTGGGCACTGAACGACATACGCAGTATTTT	CASSLGTERHTQYF
few	TRBV7-3	.	TRBJ2-4	TGTGCCACTCTACCCGGGGTAACCAAAAACATTCAGTACTTC	CATLPGVTKNIQYF
.	TRBV6-6	.	TRBJ2-5	TGTGCCAGCAGTCCTCCGGGACTCATAAAAGAGACCCAGTACTTC	CASSPPGLIKETQYF
.	TRBV5-1	TRBD2	TRBJ2-3	TGCGCCAGCAGCTTGGCCATAGCGGGGGGGCCAGATACGCAGTATTTT	CASSLAIAGGPDTQYF
.	TRBV20-1	.	TRBJ2-1	TGCAGTGCTAGACTAGGAGGGAAGAAGCAGTTCTTC	CSARLGGKKQFF
.	TRBV10-3	TRBD1	TRBJ2-1	TGTGCCATCAGTGATCCTGGGGGAGGGACAGGGGGAGGAAATGAGCAGTTCTTC	CAISDPGGGTGGGNEQFF
.	TRBV6-2/TRBV6-3	TRBD1	TRBJ1-2	TGTGCCAGCAGTTACGAAGGGGACAGATATAACTATGGCTACACCTTC	CASSYEGDRYNYGYTF
once	TRBV4-3	.	TRBJ2-1	TGCGCCAGCAGCCAAGATACAGCGAGGAGCTACAATGGGCAGTTCTTC	CASSQDTARSYNGQFF
few	TRBV25-1	.	TRBJ2-5	TGTGCCACGAGGCCAACTGCATACCAAGAGACCCAGTACTTC	CATRPTAYQETQYF
.	TRBV2	.	TRBJ2-5	TGTGCCAGCACTTCGGACGGGCAAGAGACCCAGTACTTC	CASTSDGQETQYF
few	TRBV7-2	.	TRBJ2-1	TGTGCCAGCAGCTTAGGGGGGACAAACTACAATGAGCAGTTCTTC	CASSLGGTNYNEQFF
.	TRBV10-3	.	TRBJ2-7	TGTGCCATCAGTTCACAATACGAGCAGTACTTC	CAISSQYEQYF
many	TRBV7-9	.	TRBJ2-3	TGTGCCAGCAGCTTAGAATGGGATACGCAGTATTTT	CASSLEWDTQYF
.	TRBV4-2	.	TRBJ1-4	TGTGCCAGCAGCCAAGGTGGGGGGGCTGTAGAAAAACTGTTTTTT	CASSQGGGAVEKLFF
.	TRBV13	.	TRBJ1-5	TGTGCCAGCAGCTTAAGGGGGATGAGCAATCAGCCCCCGCATTTT	CASSLRGMSNQPPHF
.	TRBV3-1	TRBD1	TRBJ2-1	TGTGCCAGCAGCCAGAGGGGGGGACAGGGGTACAATGAGCAGTTCTTC	CASSQRGGQGYNEQFF
once	TRBV6-5	.	TRBJ1-4	TGTGCCAGCAGTCCACGTGGAGGGGAGGTGTATGAAAAACTGTTTTTT	CASSPRGGEVYEKLFF
.	TRBV4-3	.	TRBJ1-5	TGCGCCAGCAGCCAAGATAACGGTGGCAATCAGCCCCAGCATTTT	CASSQDNGGNQPQHF